These 27 T cell receptor beta chains came from one sample sequenced in a study of response to subunit inactivated influenza vaccine. TCRdb fed the RT-PCR reads into MiXCR, producing one record per CDR3 protein. Among 600,000 to 850,000 distinct CDR3 sequences listed, 11% to 15% were seen once. The sample here was PBMCs from blood, taken about 14 days before vaccination. These receptors originate from a man in his fifties who received an inactivated influenza vaccine.

There are a few counts of this clonotype. This rearrangement joins TRBV28 to TRBJ2-3; D is possibly TRBD1 or TRBD2 (5 bases each). Germline CDR1 is MDHEN and CDR2 is SYDVKM. With 2 bases removed from V and 1 base from J, the gap between germline ends came to 19 bases. This CDR3 spans 18 amino acids. CDR3: CASSLTPFRVGGTDTQYF. The CDR3 DNA follows: TGTGCCAGCAGTTTAACCCCATTCAGGGTCGGGGGCACAGATACGCAGTATTTT.

The table lists this clonotype with a few counts. V gene TRBV20-1 combines with J gene TRBJ1-2; possibly TRBD1 for D (5 bases). CDR1 DFQATT and CDR2 SNEGSKA come from the germline V gene (reference sequence). Trimming removed 0 bases at V and 8 bases at J, with 22 bases between. CDR3 size: 16 residues. In nucleotides, the CDR3 is TGCAGTGCTAGAGATCTGCGGGATATGGCGGGGGTAGGCTACACCTTC. Its translation is CSARDLRDMAGVGYTF.

This chain links TRBV20-1 with TRBJ1-2, with D maybe TRBD1 (6 bases). Trimming pared 6 bases from V and 5 bases from J, leaving 16 bases between. This CDR3 is 13 amino acids long. The germline CDR1 and CDR2 sequences are DFQATT and SNEGSKA (reference sequence). The CDR3 sequence: CSASTGTRYGYTF. The CDR3 bases are TGCAGTGCCAGTACCGGGACACGTTATGGCTACACCTTC.

Ten or more counts support this clonotype. V usage is TRBV12-3 or TRBV12-4 and J usage is TRBJ2-1, with 8 bases lining up with TRBD2. V gave up 6 bases and J gave up 1 base; unmatched junction bases: 8. The CDR3 covers 16 residues. The CDR3 DNA reads as TGTGCCAGCAGGCCGGGACTAGTCGGATCCTACAATGAGCAGTTCTTC. Its translation: CASRPGLVGSYNEQFF.

The chain uses TRBV12-3 or TRBV12-4 and TRBJ2-3, with D perhaps matching TRBD2 (6 bases). Trimming left V 5 bases short and J 2 bases short, with 14 bases between. The CDR3 has 15 residues. This CDR3 reads CASSAEGRYTDTQYF. The CDR3 DNA sequence: TGTGCCAGCAGTGCGGAGGGGCGGTACACAGATACGCAGTATTTT.

There are many counts of this clonotype. The CDR3 nucleotides are TGTGCCACCAGTGATGCCCCCAGGGTTAATGAGCAGTTCTTC. It is translated as CATSDAPRVNEQFF. The chain has TRBV24-1 and TRBJ2-1, with D perhaps TRBD1 (5 bases). This CDR3 region has 14 residues. Germline V gene sequence: CDR1 KGHDR, CDR2 SFDVKD. The V and J ends lost 3 bases and 7 bases respectively, with 12 bases between them.

V gene TRBV7-2 combines with J gene TRBJ2-7; D remains ambiguous. Trimming removed 3 bases at V and 6 bases at J, with 6 bases between. Germline CDR1 SGHTA, CDR2 FQGNSA. This CDR3 is 11 amino acids long. CDR3 sequence (DNA): TGTGCCAGCAGCTTCGCTGCCGAGCAGTACTTC. This sequence encodes CASSFAAEQYF.

This clonotype was counted only a few times. The rearrangement uses TRBV7-9 and TRBJ1-2; D remains ambiguous. The germline V gene encodes CDR1 SEHNR and CDR2 FQNEAQ (reference sequence). V was pared by 3 bases and J by 1 base, with 18 bases between. The CDR3 covers 17 residues. The CDR3 loop is CASSFMGSTRNNYGYTF. The CDR3 DNA follows: TGTGCCAGCAGCTTCATGGGGTCTACCCGCAATAACTATGGCTACACCTTC.

At least ten counts were recorded for this clonotype. This chain links TRBV4-2 with TRBJ2-5; D is unclear. The CDR3 loop spans 13 amino acids. Trimming pared 1 base from V and 1 base from J, leaving 4 bases between. Germline-derived CDR1 and CDR2 are LGHNA and YNFKEQ. The CDR3 DNA reads TGTGCCAGCAGCCAAGTGGGCCAAGAGACCCAGTACTTC. Protein product: CASSQVGQETQYF.

CDR3 sequence (DNA): TGTGCCAGCAGGGACAGGGCAGGGTACGAGCAGTACTTC. Amino acids: CASRDRAGYEQYF. The chain joins TRBV12-3 or TRBV12-4 to TRBJ2-7; 8 nucleotides line up with TRBD1. Trimming removed 6 bases from V and 4 bases from J; junction bases left unmatched: 5. The CDR3 has 13 residues.

This clonotype showed up just a few times. J is TRBJ1-1 and V is TRBV9, with 9 nucleotides matching TRBD1. Germline CDR1 is SGDLS and CDR2 is YYNGEE. V trimming: 0 bases; J trimming: 4 bases; junction bases outside the gene matches: 4. The CDR3 runs to 15 residues. In DNA, the CDR3 is TGTGCCAGCAGCGTAGGTGGGACAGGGTCCACTGAAGCTTTCTTT. Translating it yields CASSVGGTGSTEAFF.

The V gene is TRBV20-1, the J gene TRBJ1-2; D perhaps matches TRBD1 (5 bases). The V and J ends lost 7 bases and 4 bases respectively, with 16 bases between them. The CDR3 runs to 13 residues. Per the germline V gene, CDR1 is DFQATT and CDR2 is SNEGSKA (reference sequence). The CDR3, as DNA: TGCAGTGTGCCCCGCTTTCAGGGCTATGGCTACACCTTC. It translates to CSVPRFQGYGYTF.

CDR3 sequence reads: CASRQQGAGDEQFF. In DNA form, the CDR3 reads TGTGCCAGCAGGCAACAGGGGGCTGGGGATGAGCAGTTCTTC. The chain employs TRBV6-1 and TRBJ2-1; 9 nucleotides agree with TRBD1. The CDR3 sequence is 14 residues long. J lost 8 bases, V lost 6 bases, and 8 bases had no gene match. Germline V gives CDR1 MNHNS, CDR2 SASEGT.

V is TRBV20-1 and J is TRBJ2-3; no reliable D call. The CDR3 has 13 residues. The V gene lost 3 bases and the J gene lost 4 bases, with 11 bases spanning the gap. Germline V gene sequence: CDR1 DFQATT, CDR2 SNEGSKA (reference sequence). This CDR3 reads CSASRAISDTQYF. The DNA of the CDR3 is TGCAGTGCTAGCCGGGCTATCTCAGATACGCAGTATTTT.

J is TRBJ2-1 and V is TRBV14, with D possibly matching TRBD1 (5 bases). CDR3 size: 13 residues. Between the trimmed V and J ends, which lost 1 base and 9 bases, there was a span of 10 bases. Germline CDR1 reads SGHDN; CDR2 reads FVKESK. The CDR3 region has the DNA TGTGCCAGCAGCCAAGGTTGGGGCGCTGAGCAGTTCTTC. This encodes CASSQGWGAEQFF.

This clonotype was seen ten or more times. The V and J genes are TRBV6-5 and TRBJ1-1, with D unclear. CDR3 length: 15 residues. The ends were cut back, 2 bases at V and 1 base at J, with 11 bases in the middle. CDR1 and CDR2 from the germline V gene are MNHEY and SVGAGI. The CDR3 sequence is CASSYGRERNTEAFF. In DNA, the CDR3 is TGTGCCAGCAGTTACGGCCGGGAGCGGAACACTGAAGCTTTCTTT.

Turning to this clonotype: Relative to the germline gene, one junction end is altered; a read error may explain this. The gene calls are TRBV7-2 and TRBJ2-2; TRBD2 aligns across 8 bases. Germline V gene lookup returns CDR1 SGHTA and CDR2 FQGNSA. The length of the CDR3 is 15 residues. The CDR3 is CARSLSGGQIGELFF. The CDR3 coding sequence is TGTGCCAGAAGCTTATCGGGGGGGCAGATCGGGGAGCTGTTTTTT.

This clonotype was counted at least ten times. This chain links TRBV5-1 with TRBJ2-7, with 9 bases matching TRBD1. Germline values: CDR1 SGHRS, CDR2 YFSETQ. This CDR3 region has 15 residues. Trimming at V came to 4 bases and at J to 3 bases, leaving 8 bases not matched to a gene. CDR3 amino acids: CASSQAGTGFYEQYF. Here the CDR3 DNA reads TGCGCCAGCAGCCAAGCCGGGACAGGGTTCTACGAGCAGTACTTC.

This clonotype was seen only a few times. V is TRBV30 and J is TRBJ2-3, with 11 nucleotides matching TRBD2. CDR1 is GTSNPN, CDR2 SVGIG, per germline (reference sequence). The CDR3 totals 15 residues. V shed 2 bases and J 2 bases; nucleotides not matched to a gene: 3. In nucleotides, the CDR3 is TGTGCCTGGAGTCCGGGACTAGCGGCCACAGATACGCAGTATTTT. Its protein product is CAWSPGLAATDTQYF.

This clonotype was counted only a few times. The CDR3 sequence: CASRPGTGGEQYF. CDR3 sequence (DNA): TGTGCCAGCAGGCCCGGGACAGGGGGAGAGCAGTACTTC. The rearrangement uses TRBV7-9 and TRBJ2-7; 11 positions agree with TRBD1. Trimming removed 6 bases from V and 7 bases from J; junction bases left unmatched: 5. Germline V CDR1 and CDR2: SEHNR, FQNEAQ (reference sequence). CDR3 length equals 13 residues. Using reference TRBV7-9 and TRBJ2-7 for the parts outside the CDR3, the full variable domain is DTGVSQNPRHKITKRGQNVTFRCDPISEHNRLYWYRQTLGQGPEFLTYFQNEAQLEKSRLLSDRFSAERPKGSFSTLEIQRTEQGDSAMYLCASRPGTGGEQYFGPGTRLTVT.

This clonotype was seen a few times. The chain links TRBV4-3 to TRBJ1-1; the D is unclear. Trimming took off 0 bases at V and 1 base at J, with 9 bases between the two ends. The CDR3 is made up of 15 amino acids. Germline CDR1 is LGHNA and CDR2 is YSLEER. For the CDR3, the DNA is TGCGCCAGCAGCCAAGACCGGTCGAGGAACACTGAAGCTTTCTTT. It is translated as CASSQDRSRNTEAFF.

The chain is built from TRBV3-1 and TRBJ2-2; D is ambiguous. CDR1 and CDR2 (germline): LGHDT, YNNKEL (reference sequence). CDR3 length equals 14 residues. Trimming removed 4 bases at V and 7 bases at J, with 13 bases between. CDR3 residues: CASSPRAPSGELFF. DNA of the CDR3: TGTGCCAGCAGCCCTAGAGCTCCGAGCGGGGAGCTGTTTTTT.

The V call is TRBV4-1, the J call TRBJ2-1, with 10 bases fitting TRBD2. The CDR3 totals 16 residues. V lost 2 bases to trimming and J lost 4 bases; unmatched junction nucleotides: 5. Germline assignment: CDR1 MGHRA and CDR2 YSYEKL. The CDR3 protein is CASSQPLAGVYNEQFF. The CDR3 DNA is TGCGCCAGCAGCCAACCCCTAGCGGGGGTTTACAATGAGCAGTTCTTC.

This clonotype was observed many times. The V call is TRBV6-2 or TRBV6-3, the J call TRBJ1-4, with D uncertain. From germline, CDR1 is MNHEY and CDR2 SVGEGT. The CDR3 contains 13 residues. The V gene lost 6 bases and the J gene lost 4 bases, with 9 bases spanning the gap. The CDR3 region is CASSYDGNEKLFF. DNA of the CDR3: TGTGCCAGCAGCTACGACGGTAATGAAAAACTGTTTTTT.

The gene calls are TRBV7-3 and TRBJ2-7; perhaps TRBD2 as D (6 bases). Germline V gene data show CDR1 as SGHTA and CDR2 as FQGTGA. The germline V and J ends were trimmed by 3 bases and 6 bases, with 15 bases remaining between them. The CDR3 covers 14 residues. The CDR3 loop reads CASSLTGGESEQYF. The CDR3 nucleotides read TGTGCCAGCAGCTTGACCGGCGGGGAGTCCGAGCAGTACTTC.

This clonotype was recorded many times. The rearrangement joins TRBV10-3 to TRBJ2-5; D tentatively fits TRBD1 or TRBD2 (6 bases each). The CDR3 extends over 16 amino acids. Trimming pared 2 bases from V and 4 bases from J, leaving 17 bases between. The germline CDR1 and CDR2 sequences are ENHRY and SYGVKD. CDR3 in amino acids: CAISEEGGRTGETQYF. Here the CDR3 DNA reads TGTGCCATCAGTGAGGAGGGGGGTCGCACGGGAGAGACCCAGTACTTC.

V gene TRBV7-9 combines with J gene TRBJ2-7; 8 nucleotides agree with TRBD2. The J segment lost 6 bases and the V segment lost 5 bases, leaving 6 bases of the junction unmatched. CDR3 length: 13 amino acids. Germline V gene lookup returns CDR1 SEHNR and CDR2 FQNEAQ (reference sequence). The CDR3: CASSPGLGFEQYF. The CDR3 coding sequence is TGTGCCAGCAGCCCGGGACTAGGTTTCGAGCAGTACTTC. Variable domain in full (rest from reference TRBV7-9 and TRBJ2-7): DTGVSQNPRHKITKRGQNVTFRCDPISEHNRLYWYRQTLGQGPEFLTYFQNEAQLEKSRLLSDRFSAERPKGSFSTLEIQRTEQGDSAMYLCASSPGLGFEQYFGPGTRLTVT.